Here is one T cell receptor beta chain with its context. What it recognizes is unknown. These data originate in a study of T cells after yellow fever vaccination. Findings and limits, study-wide: Repertoires obtained by FACS sorting could include abundant clonotypes that entered as contaminants from the bulk population.

5'RACE template switching produced TCR cDNA carrying a universal primer site and UMIs. TCRdb reprocessed the 5' RACE reads via MiXCR and lists one record per CDR3 protein. Here the sample spans 620,000 or so distinct CDR3 sequences, 17% being singletons. The sample consisted of PBMCs, taken around 5 days after the first yellow fever vaccination. The sequence was collected from a man between 18 and 29 years old who received the YFV17D yellow fever vaccine.

The CDR3 here is CASSLDPSGNTDTQYF. The CDR3 DNA follows: TGCGCCAGCAGCTTGGACCCTAGCGGGAACACAGATACGCAGTATTTT. The rearrangement joins TRBV5-1 to TRBJ2-3; 9 nucleotides line up with TRBD2. The germline CDR1 and CDR2 sequences are SGHRS and YFSETQ. V shed 0 bases, J shed 2 bases, and the junction held 4 bases outside the gene matches. The CDR3 extends over 16 amino acids. Together with reference TRBV5-1 and TRBJ2-3, the CDR3 gives the full variable domain: KAGVTQTPRYLIKTRGQQVTLSCSPISGHRSVSWYQQTPGQGLQFLFEYFSETQRNKGNFPGRFSGRQFSNSRSEMNVSTLELGDSALYLCASSLDPSGNTDTQYFGPGTRLTVL.